A single sample is the source of the 18 T cell receptor beta chains below, sequenced in a study of CD8+CD57+ T cells in acquired aplastic anemia. Both TCR beta VDJ combination and CDR3 sequence profiling were carried out. Genomic DNA was the template for this profiling. One entry per CDR3 protein, called by TCRdb with MiXCR from the reads. The sample contains 150,000 to 200,000 distinct CDR3 sequences, around 50% of which appear only once. Whoever was chosen for sequencing had shown CD8+CD57+ cell expansion by flow cytometry. Sequencing input: sorted CD4+, CD8+, or CD8+CD57+ T cells (not recorded which) from PBMCs. The receptor set was obtained from a human donor with aplastic anemia.

The sample holds many counts of this clonotype. This rearrangement joins TRBV4-2 to TRBJ2-5; 11 nucleotides line up with TRBD2. Germline values: CDR1 LGHNA, CDR2 YNFKEQ. V lost 3 bases to trimming and J lost 1 base; unmatched junction nucleotides: 4. CDR3 size: 16 residues. As DNA, the CDR3 is TGTGCCAGCAGCCAGACGACTAGCGGGGCCCAAGAGACCCAGTACTTC. Protein: CASSQTTSGAQETQYF.

This clonotype was recorded at least ten times. The chain uses TRBV4-3 and TRBJ2-5; 10 positions match TRBD2. Germline loops: CDR1 LGHNA, CDR2 YSLEER. There are 18 residues in the CDR3. Trimming at V came to 1 base and at J to 0 bases, leaving 8 bases not matched to a gene. DNA of the CDR3: TGCGCCAGCAGCCAAGGGATGGCTAGCGGGGGTTACCAAGAGACCCAGTACTTC. This encodes CASSQGMASGGYQETQYF.

The chain carries TRBV5-1 and TRBJ2-5, with D perhaps assigned TRBD1 or TRBD2 (5 bases each). The CDR3 spans 13 residues. V dropped 4 bases and J dropped 2 bases, with 9 bases sitting between them. Germline lookup yields CDR1 SGHRS and CDR2 YFSETQ. CDR3 in DNA: TGCGCCAGCAGCGACGGGGCACAAGAGACCCAGTACTTC. Translation: CASSDGAQETQYF.

The gene calls are TRBV19 and TRBJ2-2, with D perhaps TRBD2 (6 bases). Germline CDR1 LNHDA, CDR2 SQIVND (reference sequence). V lost 8 bases and J 4 bases, leaving 8 bases between the germline ends. The CDR3 contains 12 residues. The DNA for the CDR3 is TGTGCCAGTCTGGGACTCACCGGGGAGCTGTTTTTT. Its translation: CASLGLTGELFF.

This clonotype was counted ten times or more. This chain uses TRBV5-1 with TRBJ2-1; TRBD2 agrees at 9 bases. The germline gives CDR1 SGHRS, CDR2 YFSETQ. CDR3 size: 17 residues. V was clipped by 3 bases and J by 7 bases; unmatched bases: 14. The CDR3 bases are TGCGCCAGCAGCTGGACAGGAGGGGCGGGGGGGATTAATGAGCAGTTCTTC. Amino acid sequence: CASSWTGGAGGINEQFF. Full variable domain (missing parts from reference TRBV5-1 and TRBJ2-1): KAGVTQTPRYLIKTRGQQVTLSCSPISGHRSVSWYQQTPGQGLQFLFEYFSETQRNKGNFPGRFSGRQFSNSRSEMNVSTLELGDSALYLCASSWTGGAGGINEQFFGPGTRLTVL.

This sequence joins TRBV24-1 and TRBJ2-5, with D maybe TRBD1 (5 bases). Germline lookup yields CDR1 KGHDR and CDR2 SFDVKD. V dropped 0 bases and J dropped 4 bases, with 8 bases sitting between them. The CDR3 is 14 amino acids. In nucleotides, the CDR3 is TGTGCCACCAGTGATTTGAGGGGTGGAGAGACCCAGTACTTC. It specifies CATSDLRGGETQYF.

The CDR3 nucleotides read TGTGCCAGCAGCGAGAGGACAGCCAATCAGCCCCAGCATTTT. Translation gives CASSERTANQPQHF. This chain joins TRBV2 and TRBJ1-5; tentative D call: TRBD1 (6 bases). The CDR3 loop spans 14 amino acids. Germline CDR1 reads SNHLY; CDR2 reads FYNNEI. Deletions cut 6 bases from V and 3 bases from J, with 12 bases between.

The V call is TRBV6-1, the J call TRBJ2-1; D is tentatively TRBD1 or TRBD2 (7 bases each). Per the germline V gene, CDR1 is MNHNS and CDR2 is SASEGT. This CDR3 region has 17 residues. Trimming shortened V by 7 bases and J by 4 bases, and 23 bases separated the two germline ends. CDR3 coding DNA: TGTGCCAGCATCCGAAGGGGGGGCGACAGGGCTTACAATGAGCAGTTCTTC. Protein: CASIRRGGDRAYNEQFF.

The genes are TRBV20-1 and TRBJ2-5; TRBD1 aligns across 7 bases. This CDR3 is 12 amino acids long. With 6 bases clipped from V and 5 bases from J, the junction kept 6 bases outside the gene matches. Germline CDR1 and CDR2: DFQATT and SNEGSKA (reference sequence). CDR3 residues: CSARQGLETQYF. The CDR3 bases are TGCAGTGCCAGACAGGGTCTGGAGACCCAGTACTTC.

About this clonotype: A single base separates this from a much larger clone, so it may be a read error. This rearrangement joins TRBV27 to TRBJ1-2; D remains ambiguous. V dropped 2 bases and J dropped 4 bases, with 8 bases sitting between them. Germline CDR1 is MNHEY and CDR2 is SMNVEV (reference sequence). This CDR3 has 13 amino acids. CDR3 in amino acids: CASSLTKFYGYTF. The DNA for the CDR3 is TGTGCCAGCAGTTTAACAAAATTCTATGGCTACACCTTC.

In its sample, this clonotype was seen many times. The V gene is TRBV5-4, the J gene TRBJ2-5, with D unresolved. V was clipped by 4 bases and J by 9 bases, with 16 bases between them. Germline V gene data show CDR1 as SGHNT and CDR2 as YYREEE (reference sequence). The CDR3 is 13 amino acids. CDR3 in amino acids: CASSATRRRAQYF. CDR3 sequence (DNA): TGTGCCAGCAGCGCGACTCGACGAAGGGCCCAGTACTTC.

This clonotype showed up many times. The chain uses TRBV7-3 and TRBJ2-2; D remains unclear. The CDR3 is 13 residues long. Deletions cut 3 bases from V and 6 bases from J, with 8 bases between. The germline gives CDR1 SGHTA, CDR2 FQGTGA. CDR3 in amino acids: CASSFGDSGELFF. The CDR3 bases are TGTGCCAGCAGCTTCGGCGACTCCGGGGAGCTGTTTTTT.

The chain recombines TRBV10-3 with TRBJ2-3; no clear D gene. CDR1 is ENHRY, CDR2 SYGVKD, per germline. Deletions cut 8 bases from V and 5 bases from J, with 8 bases between. This CDR3 comprises 11 residues. CDR3 residues: CAIRAGDTQYF. The CDR3 coding sequence is TGTGCCATCCGGGCCGGAGATACGCAGTATTTT.

This clonotype was observed a handful of times. Possible read error: a much larger clone is one base away. The rearrangement joins TRBV20-1 to TRBJ2-7, with D perhaps TRBD2 (6 bases). CDR3 length: 12 residues. The germline V gene has CDR1 DFQATT and CDR2 SNEGSKA (reference sequence). CDR3 amino acids: CSARGDFYERYF. DNA of the CDR3: TGCAGTGCTAGGGGGGACTTCTACGAGCGGTACTTC.

This clonotype was counted between two and nine times. The rearrangement links TRBV5-4 to TRBJ1-4; tentative D call: TRBD1 (5 bases). This CDR3 spans 17 amino acids. V lost 0 bases to trimming and J lost 2 bases, with 14 bases between them. Germline CDR1 reads SGHNT; CDR2 reads YYREEE (reference sequence). The CDR3 loop reads CASSLAGGVSTNEKLFF. The CDR3 DNA reads TGTGCCAGCAGCTTGGCCGGAGGGGTATCCACTAATGAAAAACTGTTTTTT.

This rearrangement joins TRBV15 to TRBJ2-3; TRBD1 matches at 7 bases. V was pared by 4 bases and J by 0 bases, with 7 bases of the junction left unmatched. The CDR3 has 16 amino acids. Germline assignment: CDR1 LNHNV and CDR2 YYDKDF (reference sequence). The CDR3 DNA sequence: TGTGCCACCAGCACCAGGGACAGAACTAGCACAGATACGCAGTATTTT. This sequence encodes CATSTRDRTSTDTQYF. The full variable domain, completed using reference TRBV15 and TRBJ2-3, is DAMVIQNPRYQVTQFGKPVTLSCSQTLNHNVMYWYQQKSSQAPKLLFHYYDKDFNNEADTPDNFQSRRPNTSFCFLDIRSPGLGDTAMYLCATSTRDRTSTDTQYFGPGTRLTVL.

This clonotype was seen only a few times. The gene calls are TRBV12-3 or TRBV12-4 and TRBJ2-2; the D gene is possibly TRBD2 (5 bases). The CDR3 sequence is 14 residues long. Between the trimmed V and J ends, which lost 6 bases and 5 bases, there was a span of 13 bases. CDR3 sequence reads: CASSRFDYTGELFF. In nucleotides, the CDR3 is TGTGCCAGCAGCCGATTCGACTATACCGGGGAGCTGTTTTTT.

This clonotype was picked up a small number of times. The rearrangement links TRBV7-9 to TRBJ2-7; D is undetermined. CDR3 length equals 12 residues. Trimming shortened V by 1 base and J by 4 bases, and 5 bases separated the two germline ends. Germline V gene data show CDR1 as SEHNR and CDR2 as FQNEAQ (reference sequence). CDR3 in amino acids: CASSLGKYEQYF. The CDR3 bases are TGTGCCAGCAGCTTAGGCAAATACGAGCAGTACTTC.